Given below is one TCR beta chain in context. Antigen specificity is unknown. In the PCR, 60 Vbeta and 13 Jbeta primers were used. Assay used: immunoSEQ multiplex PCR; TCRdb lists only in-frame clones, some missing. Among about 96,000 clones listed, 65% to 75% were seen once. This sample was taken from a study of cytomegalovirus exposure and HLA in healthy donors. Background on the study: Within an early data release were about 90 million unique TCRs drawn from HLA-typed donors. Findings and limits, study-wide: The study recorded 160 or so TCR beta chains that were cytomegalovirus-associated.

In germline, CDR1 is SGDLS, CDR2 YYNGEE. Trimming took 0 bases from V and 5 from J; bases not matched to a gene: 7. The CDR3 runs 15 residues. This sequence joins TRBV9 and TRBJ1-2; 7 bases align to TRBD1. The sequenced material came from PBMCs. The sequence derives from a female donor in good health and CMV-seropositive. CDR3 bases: TGTGCCAGCAGCGTAGGACAGGGTGGCAAGTATGGCTACACCTTC. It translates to CASSVGQGGKYGYTF.